Listed below are T cell receptor beta chains from one sample, sequenced in a study of naive and memory T cell subsets. TCRdb re-analysed the UMI-ligation and nested PCR reads in MiXCR, keeping a single row per CDR3 protein. The top ten clones hold approximately 0.1% of a sample with around 160,000 distinct CDR3 sequences, approximately 24% of them seen once. Sequenced: naive CD4+ T cells from blood. The receptors shown here come from a human donor in good health. Both conserved end residues are part of each CDR3. The order of the fields is clone size, V gene, CDR3 protein. Rows may omit the clone size; those that give it use once, few, many or a size class.

few	TRBV13	CASSLGHRRRVGSGANVLTF
few	TRBV24-1	CATSDNGQGSNEQFF
NA	TRBV3-1	CASSLGSGTGEQFF
NA	TRBV7-8	CASSLIAPGLAGAPDTQYF
many	TRBV12-3/TRBV12-4	CASSQGTGAYNEQFF
few	TRBV20-1	CSARDLRTSTLGEQYF
few	TRBV6-5	CASSSPRGHGYTF
few	TRBV6-6	CASTYSGTEQYF
NA	TRBV7-9	CASSLSRERGYTF
NA	TRBV12-3/TRBV12-4	CASSLLGTGLYNEQFF
NA	TRBV5-1	CASSPRSQGANEQYF
NA	TRBV11-2	CASSWSSGRDNEQFF
NA	TRBV7-9	CASNGEGGAFF
NA	TRBV29-1	CSVEADTTYEQYF
NA	TRBV5-1	CASSSPSGTDTQYF
few	TRBV28	CASSSISPVSYEQYF
NA	TRBV7-3	CASSLSAEETQYF
few	TRBV14	CASSPSGGYNSPLHF
many	TRBV29-1	CSVEGHRNSYNEQFF
few	TRBV24-1	CATSDPDRGRAQETQYF
few	TRBV7-2	CASSLVKLSGNTIYF
few	TRBV6-6	CASSPVGLTYEQYF
NA	TRBV20-1	CSASRAGAVRNTEAFF
once	TRBV5-1	CASSPEVGFPYEQYF
NA	TRBV6-6	CAIHGTGGTEAFF
NA	TRBV29-1	CSVEAQPTSGNTIYF
NA	TRBV5-1	CASSLVVSYEQYF
NA	TRBV3-1	CASSQGNFEYTEAFF
NA	TRBV28	CASTRGGTYEQYF
few	TRBV28	CASSSGGQNTEAFF
many	TRBV27	CASSPQLAGWDEQFF
NA	TRBV20-1	CSARDAQGAYSPLHF
NA	TRBV3-1	CASSHTSGRARYEQYF
many	TRBV18	CASSVGQGVLDEQYF
many	TRBV12-3/TRBV12-4	CASSLVSGSETQYF
NA	TRBV6-5	CASRVGTSSYEQYF
NA	TRBV28	CASSTTGIYEQYF
NA	TRBV2	CASFRDRGSDTQYF
few	TRBV12-3/TRBV12-4	CASSSGQGNQPQHF
NA	TRBV6-1	CASSGGLVGREQYF
few	TRBV20-1	CSAGLTYNEQFF
NA	TRBV14	CASSQRSTWSYEQYF
few	TRBV6-1	CASRLRSQETQYF
once	TRBV5-1	CASLDPDPSYEQYF
NA	TRBV18	CASLSGTASEAFF
NA	TRBV6-5	CASSYSGGIRTGELFF
few	TRBV5-6	CASSLGQGRYNEQFF
few	TRBV6-5	CASSGTAFSSYEQYF
NA	TRBV18	CASSPQKGNEKLFF
few	TRBV3-1	CASSQDVADSTDTQYF
NA	TRBV29-1	CRVGFQGEQFF
NA	TRBV5-1	CASSLWRQLNTGELFF
many	TRBV9	CASSVGSYSGELFF
NA	TRBV20-1	CSARATSGSYGELFF
many	TRBV29-1	CSVEDRGVGTGELFF